Below, 21 T cell receptor beta chains from the same sample are listed, as sequenced in a study of regulatory T cells in long-lasting Graves disease. Time point denoted: newly diagnosed GD, antithyroid drugs for less than 3 months. RNA extracted from PBMCs served as the sequencing template. Both iRepertoire HTBI primers and Arm-PCR of CDR3 regions were used to build the TCR beta libraries. Each CDR3 protein gets one entry after TCRdb re-called the multiplex PCR reads with MiXCR. The data contain hundreds of thousands of distinct CDR3 sequences, 16% of them singletons. These records were also assigned to another study, of T cells in Graves' hyperthyroidism and ophthalmopathy.

This specimen was peripheral blood mononuclear cells (PBMCs), taken at new diagnosis, from a patient treated with antithyroid drugs. The origin of the receptors is a woman aged 25 to 45 with Graves disease.

This clonotype was detected ten times or more. Given a much more abundant clone one base away, this may be a read error. The gene calls are TRBV2 and TRBJ1-1, with D unresolved. There are 11 residues in the CDR3. Germline V CDR1 and CDR2: SNHLY, FYNNEI. With 7 bases removed from V and 0 bases from J, the gap between germline ends came to 3 bases. CDR3 in amino acids: CASNLNTEAFF. CDR3 bases: TGTGCCAGCAACCTGAACACTGAAGCTTTCTTT.

This clonotype was detected only a few times. Relative to the germline gene, one junction end is altered; a read error may explain this. The rearrangement uses TRBV9 and TRBJ1-2, with a possible D match to TRBD1 (6 bases). The CDR3 covers 12 residues. Germline V CDR1 and CDR2: SGDLS, YYNGEE. The chain's CDR3 is CASNTGSDGYTF. The CDR3 DNA reads as TGTGCCAGCAATACAGGGTCGGATGGCTACACCTTT.

This clonotype was counted between two and nine times. The CDR3 reads CASSHGPTGTGELFF. The CDR3 DNA sequence: TGTGCCAGCAGCCACGGACCCACGGGTACCGGGGAGCTGTTTTTT. The chain has TRBV7-3 and TRBJ2-2; no reliable D call. The CDR3 has 15 amino acids. Germline CDR1 reads SGHTA; CDR2 reads FQGTGA. Trimming removed 5 bases from V and 5 bases from J, with 15 bases in between.

This clonotype was observed a handful of times. DNA of the CDR3: TGTGCCTGGAAAGGGCTCGCGGGGACCCAGTACTTC. This gives the protein CAWKGLAGTQYF. This chain joins TRBV30 and TRBJ2-5; the D gene is possibly TRBD2 (5 bases). V lost 4 bases and J lost 7, with 13 bases in between. The CDR3 consists of 12 residues. Germline CDR1 and CDR2: GTSNPN and SVGIG (reference sequence).

This clonotype has a count of ten or more. The chain recombines TRBV7-2 with TRBJ1-3; D possibly corresponds to TRBD1 (5 bases). Trimming stripped 5 bases from V and 0 bases from J, with 8 bases between. The germline gives CDR1 SGHTA, CDR2 FQGNSA. The CDR3 is 14 residues long. CDR3 nucleotide sequence: TGTGCCAGCAGCAGACAGTTCTCTGGAAACACCATATATTTT. This gives the protein CASSRQFSGNTIYF.

This clonotype was observed many times. The chain employs TRBV2 and TRBJ1-1; 7 nucleotides agree with TRBD1. Germline V lookup: CDR1 SNHLY, CDR2 FYNNEI. V was pared by 8 bases and J by 0 bases, with 3 bases of the junction left unmatched. The CDR3 extends over 13 amino acids. CDR3 sequence reads: CASQQGLNTEAFF. The CDR3 DNA reads TGTGCCAGCCAACAGGGGTTGAACACTGAAGCTTTCTTT.

This clonotype was observed at least ten times. The V gene is TRBV15, the J gene TRBJ2-7; 7 nucleotides match TRBD1. Germline CDR1 and CDR2: LNHNV and YYDKDF (reference sequence). There are 23 residues in the CDR3. Trimming took 0 bases from V and 7 from J; bases not matched to a gene: 33. The chain's CDR3 is CATSRDQVVDRVFPRMSSREQYF. CDR3 nucleotides: TGTGCCACCAGCAGAGATCAGGTCGTCGACAGGGTGTTTCCCCGTATGTCGTCGCGAGAGCAGTACTTC.

This clonotype was seen at least ten times. The rearrangement joins TRBV3-1 to TRBJ2-7; D perhaps matches TRBD1 (6 bases). Germline V gene sequence: CDR1 LGHDT, CDR2 YNNKEL (reference sequence). The CDR3 is 15 residues long. V lost 7 bases and J 1 base, leaving 17 bases between the germline ends. CDR3 nucleotide sequence: TGTGCCAGCAAAGCCGCCAGGGGCGCTTCCTACGAGCAGTACTTC. Amino acid sequence: CASKAARGASYEQYF.

The chain joins TRBV28 to TRBJ1-6; no definite D call. Trimming took off 3 bases at V and 6 bases at J, with 9 bases between the two ends. This CDR3 is 14 amino acids long. CDR1 is MDHEN, CDR2 SYDVKM, per germline. DNA of the CDR3: TGTGCCAGCAGTTTCGGACTTAGTAATTCACCCCTCCACTTT. As protein: CASSFGLSNSPLHF.

This clonotype was detected ten times or more. The chain uses TRBV15 and TRBJ2-2; 8 bases match TRBD2. With V trimmed by 1 base and J by 6 bases, 7 bases remained unmatched. Germline CDR1 reads LNHNV; CDR2 reads YYDKDF (reference sequence). CDR3 length equals 16 residues. For the CDR3, the DNA is TGTGCCACCAGCAGAGGGGGAGGACTAGCCGCCGGGGAGCTGTTTTTT. Translating it yields CATSRGGGLAAGELFF. Based on the CDR3 plus reference TRBV15 and TRBJ2-2, the full variable domain is DAMVIQNPRYQVTQFGKPVTLSCSQTLNHNVMYWYQQKSSQAPKLLFHYYDKDFNNEADTPDNFQSRRPNTSFCFLDIRSPGLGDTAMYLCATSRGGGLAAGELFFGEGSRLTVL.

This chain uses TRBV28 with TRBJ1-2, with no clear D. Germline V gives CDR1 MDHEN, CDR2 SYDVKM. This CDR3 is built from 12 residues. V lost 8 bases to trimming and J lost 8 bases, with 15 bases between them. CDR3 in DNA: TGTGCCAGCGTACTTCCGGGAGGAGGCTACACCTTC. It encodes CASVLPGGGYTF.

Regarding this clonotype: A read error may account for a junction end that differs from germline. The chain has TRBV15 and TRBJ2-3; D could derive from TRBD1 or TRBD2 (5 bases each). CDR1 and CDR2 from the germline V gene are LNHNV and YYDKDF (reference sequence). The CDR3 is 14 residues long. The CDR3 DNA reads TGTGCCACCAGCTGGAGCGGAACGACAGTTACGCAGTATTTT. Amino acid sequence: CATSWSGTTVTQYF. Full variable domain (remainder filled in from reference TRBV15 and TRBJ2-3): DAMVIQNPRYQVTQFGKPVTLSCSQTLNHNVMYWYQQKSSQAPKLLFHYYDKDFNNEADTPDNFQSRRPNTSFCFLDIRSPGLGDTAMYLCATSWSGTTVTQYFGPGTRLTVL.

The chain joins TRBV29-1 to TRBJ2-1; 13 bases match TRBD2. V was pared by 0 bases and J by 9 bases, with 5 bases of the junction left unmatched. Germline CDR1 and CDR2: SQVTM and ANQGSEA. The CDR3 has 15 amino acids. The CDR3 here is CSVEDWTSGGREQFF. Written as DNA, the CDR3 is TGCAGCGTTGAAGATTGGACTAGCGGGGGCCGTGAGCAGTTCTTC.

This clonotype has a count of ten or more. This chain uses TRBV6-2 or TRBV6-3 with TRBJ1-4; D call uncertain. Trimming removed 2 bases from V and 6 bases from J, with 7 bases in between. The length of the CDR3 is 13 residues. Germline V gene sequence: CDR1 MNHEY, CDR2 SVGEGT. The CDR3 loop is CASSYRRDEKLFF. CDR3 bases: TGTGCCAGCAGTTACCGACGGGATGAAAAACTGTTTTTT.

This clonotype has only a few counts. J is TRBJ2-2 and V is TRBV6-2 or TRBV6-3; D ambiguous. Germline V gene sequence: CDR1 MNHEY, CDR2 SVGEGT. The length of the CDR3 is 16 residues. Trimming removed 0 bases from V and 0 bases from J, with 8 bases in between. The CDR3: CASSYSPTPNTGELFF. In DNA form, the CDR3 reads TGTGCCAGCAGTTACTCACCGACACCGAACACCGGGGAGCTGTTTTTT.

This clonotype was recorded only once. The gene calls are TRBV6-1 and TRBJ2-7; maybe TRBD2 (7 bases). Per germline, CDR1 MNHNS and CDR2 SASEGT. This CDR3 region has 14 residues. V lost 5 bases, J lost 2 bases, and 13 bases lay in between. This CDR3 is CASSRGGGTYEQYF. As DNA, the CDR3 is TGTGCCAGCAGTCGAGGGGGGGGGACCTACGAGCAGTACTTC.

In this sample, this clonotype turned up many times. V is TRBV11-1 and J is TRBJ1-3; D is unresolved. Germline V lookup: CDR1 SGHAT, CDR2 FQDESV (reference sequence). The CDR3 is 17 amino acids. V shed 4 bases and J shed 0 bases, with 16 bases lying between them. CDR3 amino acids: CASSSTQDGYSGNTIYF. In nucleotides, the CDR3 is TGTGCCAGCAGCTCGACCCAGGACGGATACTCTGGAAACACCATATATTTT. The variable domain in full, with the rest retrieved from reference TRBV11-1 and TRBJ1-3, is EAEVAQSPRYKITEKSQAVAFWCDPISGHATLYWYRQILGQGPELLVQFQDESVVDDSQLPKDRFSAERLKGVDSTLKIQPAELGDSAMYLCASSSTQDGYSGNTIYFGEGSWLTVV.

Remarks on this clonotype: This could be a read error, since a much larger clone is one nucleotide away. The chain uses TRBV12-3 or TRBV12-4 and TRBJ2-3; 9 bases are shared with TRBD2. The CDR3 loop spans 15 amino acids. The V segment lost 2 bases and the J segment 5 bases; nucleotides outside the gene matches: 5. The CDR3 spells CASSLLPAGGDTQYF. CDR3 nucleotides: TGTGCCAGCAGTTTACTTCCAGCGGGAGGAGATACGCAGTATTTT.

This clonotype was seen repeatedly, ten times or more. This chain joins TRBV11-1 and TRBJ1-1; no clear D gene. V lost 3 bases and J lost 0, with 8 bases in between. Per germline, CDR1 SGHAT and CDR2 FQDESV (reference sequence). The CDR3 consists of 14 residues. CDR3 DNA sequence: TGTGCCAGCAGCTTGCTTTTGGTGAACACTGAAGCTTTCTTT. Translated: CASSLLLVNTEAFF.

This clonotype was counted between two and nine times. The gene calls are TRBV6-1 and TRBJ2-1, with a possible D match to TRBD2 (6 bases). The CDR3 consists of 11 residues. CDR1 and CDR2 from the germline V gene are MNHNS and SASEGT. V was pared by 10 bases and J by 5 bases, with 9 bases between. The CDR3: CATTGDNEQFF. DNA of the CDR3: TGTGCCACCACGGGGGACAATGAGCAGTTCTTC.

This clonotype was counted only a few times. The genes are TRBV7-3 and TRBJ2-3, with 8 bases that match TRBD2. Trimming cost V 4 bases and J 3 bases; bases outside gene matches: 6. Germline V gene sequence: CDR1 SGHTA, CDR2 FQGTGA. The CDR3 spans 15 residues. The CDR3 region has the DNA TGTGCCAGCAGCTATAGCGGGATGGAGACAGATACGCAGTATTTT. Its protein product is CASSYSGMETDTQYF.